This TCR beta chain was retrieved from a study of identical twins. The V gene end was trimmed by 3 bases and the J gene end by 0 bases; junction bases not matched to a gene: 9. CDR3 length: 17 residues. This clonotype was counted only a few times. TCRdb itself ran the 5' RACE reads through MiXCR, one entry per CDR3 protein. The sample lists some 710,000 distinct CDR3 sequences; 5.5% to 7.5% were seen once. The chain has TRBV12-3 or TRBV12-4 and TRBJ2-3; 7 nucleotides align to TRBD2. The specimen was naive T cells sorted from blood. The clonotype was recovered from a man in his late teens or twenties in good health. The CDR3 protein is CASSLEVGGKSTDTQYF. CDR3 sequence (DNA): TGTGCCAGCAGTTTGGAGGTGGGGGGGAAAAGCACAGATACGCAGTATTTT.